This T cell receptor (beta chain) was profiled in a study of cytomegalovirus exposure and HLA in healthy donors. It was with 60 Vbeta and 13 Jbeta primers that the PCR ran. Sequencing was performed with immunoSEQ multiplex PCR; in TCRdb, only in-frame clones are kept and a portion is missing. This table has over 120,000 clones, about 84% appearing once. General observations from the study: For most TCR sequences rarity was the rule, although some public TCRs occurred in many donors.

The germline gives CDR1 SGHNT, CDR2 YYREEE (reference sequence). The CDR3 is 15 residues long. V gave up 3 bases and J gave up 3 bases, with 15 bases separating them. With regard to this clone: Its cognate antigen is unknown.

The clonotype comes from a young woman in good health and CMV-seropositive. The source material was PBMCs. This chain links TRBV5-4 with TRBJ1-2, with D maybe TRBD1 (6 bases). DNA for the CDR3: TGTGCCAGCAGCTCGACTGGGTCAGGGGACTATGGCTACACCTTC. Translation: CASSSTGSGDYGYTF.